What follows describes a single TCR beta chain. This specimen belongs to a study of CD4 and CD8 cells across lung adenocarcinoma regions. CDR3 length: 13 amino acids. Between the trimmed V and J ends, which lost 5 bases and 3 bases, there was a span of 8 bases. The V gene's germline CDR1 is SGHTA and CDR2 FQGNSA. TCRdb re-called the PCR reads through MiXCR, storing one row per CDR3 protein. The table has about 3,200 distinct CDR3 sequences, around two thirds seen once; the top ten hold more than 15%. The chain has TRBV7-2 and TRBJ2-1, with no clear D. The sample taken for sequencing was CD4+ T cells from the margin of a lung tumor. This clonotype was obtained from a male donor with lung adenocarcinoma. The CD4 and CD8 labels of this study may be unreliable. CDR3 coding DNA: TGTGCCAGCAGCCCGGGTGTCTACAATGAGCAGTTCTTC. This sequence encodes CASSPGVYNEQFF.